What follows are 18 T cell receptor beta chains derived from one specimen sequenced in a study of PD-1 blockade in classical Hodgkin lymphoma. Every single patient, without exception, relapsed after autologous stem cell transplantation, and brentuximab vedotin exposure varied. The protocol was immunoSEQ multiplex PCR, while the TCRdb copy is restricted to in-frame clones and leaves out a portion. The data contain about 98,000 clones, roughly 79% of them singletons. Sequencing used peripheral blood mononuclear cells (PBMCs), obtained before the second cycle of nivolumab. These TCRs come from a human donor with classical Hodgkin lymphoma.

CDR3 nucleotide sequence: TGCGCCAGCAGCTTGGTCGGAGGCAGCTCCTACGAGCAGTACTTC. This gives the protein CASSLVGGSSYEQYF. The rearrangement joins TRBV5-1 to TRBJ2-7, with D perhaps TRBD2 (5 bases). Trimming took off 0 bases at V and 0 bases at J, with 10 bases between the two ends. The germline V gene has CDR1 SGHRS and CDR2 YFSETQ. CDR3 size: 15 residues.

The V and J genes are TRBV28 and TRBJ2-2, with 9 bases lining up with TRBD2. V shed 8 bases and J 5 bases; nucleotides not matched to a gene: 6. The CDR3 loop spans 14 amino acids. CDR1 MDHEN and CDR2 SYDVKM come from the germline V gene. The chain's CDR3 is CASGRLAATGELFF. CDR3 sequence (DNA): TGTGCCAGCGGGAGACTAGCGGCGACCGGGGAGCTGTTTTTT. Together with reference TRBV28 and TRBJ2-2, the CDR3 gives the full variable domain: DVKVTQSSRYLVKRTGEKVFLECVQDMDHENMFWYRQDPGLGLRLIYFSYDVKMKEKGDIPEGYSVSREKKERFSLILESASTNQTSMYLCASGRLAATGELFFGEGSRLTVL.

This chain links TRBV27 with TRBJ2-1; D may be TRBD2 (6 bases). The germline gives CDR1 MNHEY, CDR2 SMNVEV (reference sequence). V was trimmed by 2 bases and J by 1 base, leaving 18 bases between them. The CDR3 length is 18 residues. Here the CDR3 DNA reads TGTGCCAGCAGTTTACTTTCTGCGGGACCCGTTTCCTACAATGAGCAGTTCTTC. Its protein is CASSLLSAGPVSYNEQFF.

This chain's CDR3 is CASSSAGRGGAQYF. Here the CDR3 DNA reads TGTGCCAGCAGCTCGGCGGGGCGGGGTGGTGCCCAGTACTTC. The chain couples TRBV7-2 to TRBJ2-5; TRBD2 is a possible D gene (6 bases). The germline CDR1 and CDR2 sequences are SGHTA and FQGNSA. The V end was cut by 4 bases, the J end by 9 bases, with 18 bases between. The length of the CDR3 is 14 residues.

The chain joins TRBV19 to TRBJ1-1; D possibly corresponds to TRBD1 (5 bases). Trimming cost V 7 bases and J 2 bases, with 11 bases left between them. Germline lookup yields CDR1 LNHDA and CDR2 SQIVND (reference sequence). This CDR3 comprises 13 residues. The CDR3 DNA reads as TGTGCCAGTAATAGGGGCAGAAACACTGAAGCTTTCTTT. Its translation is CASNRGRNTEAFF.

V is TRBV10-3 and J is TRBJ2-7; D unclear. The V gene lost 0 bases and the J gene lost 6 bases, with 15 bases spanning the gap. This CDR3 contains 15 residues. CDR1 is ENHRY, CDR2 SYGVKD, per germline. CDR3 sequence reads: CAISESIGLAVEQYF. The CDR3 DNA is TGTGCCATCAGTGAGTCGATTGGGCTTGCCGTCGAGCAGTACTTC.

V is TRBV5-4 and J is TRBJ2-7; 7 positions match TRBD1. Germline V lookup: CDR1 SGHNT, CDR2 YYREEE (reference sequence). Trimming took 0 bases from V and 7 from J; bases not matched to a gene: 1. CDR3 length: 12 residues. CDR3 nucleotides: TGTGCCAGCAGCTTGGTGGACAGGGAGCAGTACTTC. Translating it yields CASSLVDREQYF.

V gene TRBV14 combines with J gene TRBJ2-2; D gene uncertain. Germline assignment: CDR1 SGHDN and CDR2 FVKESK. Trimming removed 4 bases at V and 6 bases at J, with 9 bases between. The CDR3 loop spans 13 amino acids. CDR3 amino acids: CASSRVLAGELFF. In nucleotides, the CDR3 is TGTGCCAGCAGCCGAGTCCTTGCCGGGGAGCTGTTTTTT.

CDR3 sequence: CASSLDGGLENTIYF. The CDR3 bases are TGTGCCAGCAGCTTAGATGGGGGATTAGAAAACACCATATATTTT. This rearrangement joins TRBV11-2 to TRBJ1-3; D possibly corresponds to TRBD1 (5 bases). The CDR3 runs to 15 residues. Germline CDR1 is SGHAT and CDR2 is FQNNGV. Trimming took 0 bases from V and 6 from J, leaving 12 bases between them.

V usage is TRBV6-5 and J usage is TRBJ1-4, with a tentative D call TRBD1 (6 bases). Per germline, CDR1 MNHEY and CDR2 SVGAGI. V was trimmed by 2 bases and J by 8 bases, leaving 15 bases between them. This CDR3 region has 15 residues. Here the CDR3 DNA reads TGTGCCAGCAGTTACGAAGGCAGGGGAGGCGAAAAACTGTTTTTT. Translation: CASSYEGRGGEKLFF.

The chain recombines TRBV5-1 with TRBJ1-5, with a possible D match to TRBD1 (5 bases). Trimming removed 2 bases from V and 5 bases from J, with 14 bases in between. There are 15 residues in the CDR3. Germline lookup yields CDR1 SGHRS and CDR2 YFSETQ. This chain's CDR3 is CASSFLGQGDQPQHF. DNA of the CDR3: TGCGCCAGCAGCTTCCTTGGGCAGGGTGATCAGCCCCAGCATTTT.

The rearrangement joins TRBV7-8 to TRBJ1-3; D is ambiguous. This CDR3 comprises 15 residues. The germline gives CDR1 SGHVS, CDR2 FQNEAQ. V gave up 0 bases and J gave up 0 bases, with 6 bases separating them. As DNA, the CDR3 is TGTGCCAGCAGCTTAGCTCAGAGCTCTGGAAACACCATATATTTT. Amino acids: CASSLAQSSGNTIYF.

CDR3 nucleotides: TGTGCCAGCAGCCCGACTAGCGGGCCCAATGAGCAGTTCTTC. It yields the protein CASSPTSGPNEQFF. This chain links TRBV9 with TRBJ2-1; the match to TRBD2 covers 10 bases. The V segment lost 4 bases and the J segment 6 bases; nucleotides outside the gene matches: 4. Germline CDR1 is SGDLS and CDR2 is YYNGEE. The CDR3 runs to 14 residues.

The rearrangement uses TRBV2 and TRBJ2-3; D gene uncertain. The germline CDR1 and CDR2 sequences are SNHLY and FYNNEI. The V and J ends lost 0 bases and 2 bases respectively, with 3 bases between them. The CDR3 has 13 amino acids. CDR3 DNA sequence: TGTGCCAGCAGTGAAGCTGACACAGATACGCAGTATTTT. Translated, it gives CASSEADTDTQYF.

This clone came up once. The chain recombines TRBV5-8 with TRBJ2-1; either TRBD1 or TRBD2 may fit D (5 bases each). CDR3 size: 15 residues. Deletions cut 6 bases from V and 2 bases from J, with 15 bases between. Germline CDR1 reads SGHTS; CDR2 reads YDEGEE. CDR3 amino acids: CASTTGLAPYNEQFF. The DNA for the CDR3 is TGTGCCAGCACAACAGGACTGGCACCCTACAATGAGCAGTTCTTC.

The rearrangement uses TRBV5-4 and TRBJ2-7, with 7 positions matching TRBD1. V shed 4 bases and J 7 bases; nucleotides not matched to a gene: 5. CDR1 SGHNT and CDR2 YYREEE come from the germline V gene (reference sequence). CDR3 length: 12 amino acids. The CDR3 reads CASSRQGWEQYF. In nucleotides, the CDR3 is TGTGCCAGCAGCCGACAGGGATGGGAGCAGTACTTC.

This clone was detected once. The V gene is TRBV14, the J gene TRBJ2-5; D possibly corresponds to TRBD1 (5 bases). Germline V CDR1 and CDR2: SGHDN, FVKESK. The germline V and J ends were trimmed by 9 bases and 2 bases, with 13 bases remaining between them. This CDR3 spans 13 amino acids. CDR3 residues: CARQASQQETQYF. CDR3 nucleotide sequence: TGTGCCAGACAGGCTTCCCAACAAGAGACCCAGTACTTC. The complete variable domain, with remaining parts taken from reference TRBV14 and TRBJ2-5, reads EAGVTQFPSHSVIEKGQTVTLRCDPISGHDNLYWYRRVMGKEIKFLLHFVKESKQDESGMPNNRFLAERTGGTYSTLKVQPAELEDSGVYFCARQASQQETQYFGPGTRLLVL.

Only a few counts were recorded for this clone. The V call is TRBV14, the J call TRBJ2-1; D remains ambiguous. Trimming removed 3 bases at V and 6 bases at J, with 15 bases between. CDR3 length: 15 residues. Germline CDR1 SGHDN, CDR2 FVKESK. DNA of the CDR3: TGTGCCAGCAGCCACGAACCGGGTCCCGCCAATGAGCAGTTCTTC. Protein: CASSHEPGPANEQFF.